Presented here are 16 T cell receptor beta chains from one specimen sequenced in a study of blood T cell repertoires in COVID-19. Profiling relied on immunoSEQ multiplex PCR, and the TCRdb table lists in-frame clones only, not all of them. The data hold over 130,000 clones, with approximately 78% observed a single time. The sequencing input was peripheral blood. Source of these receptors: a woman older than 75 with acute or convalescent COVID-19.

The V and J genes are TRBV5-6 and TRBJ2-5, with 12 bases identical to TRBD2. The CDR3 spans 15 residues. V was pared by 1 base and J by 2 bases, with 0 bases of the junction left unmatched. Germline CDR1 reads SGHDT; CDR2 reads YYEEEE. CDR3 nucleotides: TGTGCCAGCAGCTTGACTAGCGGGGGGCAAGAGACCCAGTACTTC. Residues: CASSLTSGGQETQYF.

The V and J genes are TRBV28 and TRBJ2-2; 8 bases align to TRBD1. Germline CDR1 is MDHEN and CDR2 is SYDVKM. The CDR3 is 15 amino acids. Trimming removed 5 bases from V and 5 bases from J; junction bases left unmatched: 7. Here the CDR3 DNA reads TGTGCCAGCAGTATAAGACAGGGGTGGACCGGGGAGCTGTTTTTT. It encodes CASSIRQGWTGELFF. Together with reference TRBV28 and TRBJ2-2, the CDR3 gives the full variable domain: DVKVTQSSRYLVKRTGEKVFLECVQDMDHENMFWYRQDPGLGLRLIYFSYDVKMKEKGDIPEGYSVSREKKERFSLILESASTNQTSMYLCASSIRQGWTGELFFGEGSRLTVL.

The chain uses TRBV24-1 and TRBJ2-5; 7 bases agree with TRBD1. The V segment lost 4 bases and the J segment 2 bases; nucleotides outside the gene matches: 6. Per the germline V gene, CDR1 is KGHDR and CDR2 is SFDVKD. The CDR3 runs to 15 residues. For the CDR3, the DNA is TGTGCCACCAGTGACGTGACAGGGTTTCAAGAGACCCAGTACTTC. Encoded protein: CATSDVTGFQETQYF.

The CDR3 spells CASSLLLAGRNNEQFF. The DNA of the CDR3 is TGCGCCAGCAGCTTGCTACTAGCGGGAAGAAACAATGAGCAGTTCTTC. The chain couples TRBV5-1 to TRBJ2-1, with 10 positions matching TRBD2. This CDR3 spans 16 amino acids. The germline CDR1 and CDR2 sequences are SGHRS and YFSETQ. V shed 1 base and J 5 bases; nucleotides not matched to a gene: 6.

This chain links TRBV28 with TRBJ1-5, with no clear D. Trimming stripped 4 bases from V and 7 bases from J, with 14 bases between. Per germline, CDR1 MDHEN and CDR2 SYDVKM. There are 14 residues in the CDR3. The CDR3 here is CASSYMGSDQPQHF. Here the CDR3 DNA reads TGTGCCAGCAGTTATATGGGGAGTGACCAGCCCCAGCATTTT. The full variable domain, completed using reference TRBV28 and TRBJ1-5, is DVKVTQSSRYLVKRTGEKVFLECVQDMDHENMFWYRQDPGLGLRLIYFSYDVKMKEKGDIPEGYSVSREKKERFSLILESASTNQTSMYLCASSYMGSDQPQHFGDGTRLSIL.

The chain uses TRBV9 and TRBJ2-2; D is uncertain. V shed 2 bases and J shed 3 bases, with 2 bases lying between them. The CDR3 length is 12 residues. Looked up from germline, CDR1 is SGDLS and CDR2 is YYNGEE. This CDR3 is CASSVDTGELFF. CDR3 nucleotide sequence: TGTGCCAGCAGCGTCGACACCGGGGAGCTGTTTTTT. Drawing the rest from reference TRBV9 and TRBJ2-2, the complete variable domain is DSGVTQTPKHLITATGQRVTLRCSPRSGDLSVYWYQQSLDQGLQFLIQYYNGEERAKGNILERFSAQQFPDLHSELNLSSLELGDSALYFCASSVDTGELFFGEGSRLTVL.

J is TRBJ1-5 and V is TRBV2; possibly TRBD1 for D (6 bases). The CDR3 loop spans 13 amino acids. Trimming took 7 bases from V and 6 from J, leaving 13 bases between them. Germline V gives CDR1 SNHLY, CDR2 FYNNEI. The CDR3 loop is CASMTQGGQPQHF. DNA for the CDR3: TGTGCCAGCATGACACAGGGTGGTCAGCCCCAGCATTTT.

The chain uses TRBV2 and TRBJ1-2; D gene uncertain. V was cut by 10 bases and J by 2 bases, with 11 bases left in between. Germline V lookup: CDR1 SNHLY, CDR2 FYNNEI. The CDR3 totals 12 residues. The CDR3 coding sequence is TGTGCCACCCGTGGCCCAAACTATGGCTACACCTTC. The encoded protein is CATRGPNYGYTF. Full variable domain (remainder filled in from reference TRBV2 and TRBJ1-2): EPEVTQTPSHQVTQMGQEVILRCVPISNHLYFYWYRQILGQKVEFLVSFYNNEISEKSEIFDDQFSVERPDGSNFTLKIRSTKLEDSAMYFCATRGPNYGYTFGSGTRLTVV.

The chain carries TRBV6-5 and TRBJ1-6; D is unresolved. The CDR3 is made up of 13 amino acids. Trimming took 11 bases from V and 7 from J, leaving 15 bases between them. Germline loops: CDR1 MNHEY, CDR2 SVGAGI. The CDR3 DNA follows: TGTGCCTGTTGGGTATCGGGAAATTCACCCCTCCACTTT. Its protein is CACWVSGNSPLHF.

The chain recombines TRBV19 with TRBJ2-7, with 8 nucleotides matching TRBD2. Per the germline V gene, CDR1 is LNHDA and CDR2 is SQIVND (reference sequence). The CDR3 has 14 amino acids. The junction had 2 bases not matched to a gene; V was cut back by 4 bases and J by 0 bases. The CDR3 protein is CASSRREDSYEQYF. CDR3 in DNA: TGTGCCAGTAGTAGGCGGGAGGACTCCTACGAGCAGTACTTC.

The chain uses TRBV27 and TRBJ2-1; TRBD2 is a possible D gene (5 bases). CDR1 MNHEY and CDR2 SMNVEV come from the germline V gene (reference sequence). The V and J ends lost 6 bases and 0 bases respectively, with 21 bases between them. The CDR3 extends over 18 amino acids. The DNA of the CDR3 is TGTGCCAGCAGCCTAGGACTCCCGACTTACACCTCCTACAATGAGCAGTTCTTC. This encodes CASSLGLPTYTSYNEQFF.

This clone was picked up one time. The rearrangement joins TRBV6-6 to TRBJ2-7, with D unclear. The CDR3 has 16 amino acids. Between the trimmed V and J ends, which lost 2 bases and 4 bases, there was a span of 18 bases. From germline, CDR1 is MNHNY and CDR2 SVGAGI (reference sequence). Here the CDR3 reads CASSYHYPYTGYEQYF. DNA of the CDR3: TGTGCCAGCAGTTACCACTATCCCTATACTGGGTACGAGCAGTACTTC.

V and J are TRBV5-1 and TRBJ1-1; D is unresolved. Trimming pared 4 bases from V and 1 base from J, leaving 8 bases between. This CDR3 has 13 amino acids. The germline CDR1 and CDR2 sequences are SGHRS and YFSETQ. CDR3 amino acids: CASSLTRNTEAFF. Written as DNA, the CDR3 is TGCGCCAGCAGCCTCACACGGAACACTGAAGCTTTCTTT.

This clone was counted only a few times. The V and J genes are TRBV28 and TRBJ1-3; D gene ambiguous. CDR1 and CDR2 (germline): MDHEN, SYDVKM. The CDR3 sequence is 14 residues long. V gave up 3 bases and J gave up 7 bases, with 13 bases separating them. CDR3 DNA: TGTGCCAGCAGTTTCCCTGGGCCACCCAACACCATATATTTT. This translates into CASSFPGPPNTIYF.

J is TRBJ2-7 and V is TRBV5-4; possibly TRBD2 for D (6 bases). Germline V gene data show CDR1 as SGHNT and CDR2 as YYREEE (reference sequence). The CDR3 has 15 amino acids. Deletions cut 0 bases from V and 3 bases from J, with 13 bases between. In nucleotides, the CDR3 is TGTGCCAGCAGCTTGGGGGCGGGGTTCCGCTACGAGCAGTACTTC. It yields the protein CASSLGAGFRYEQYF.

The rearrangement joins TRBV5-1 to TRBJ1-2; no reliable D call. This CDR3 is built from 13 residues. Germline V gives CDR1 SGHRS, CDR2 YFSETQ. The V end was cut by 0 bases, the J end by 7 bases, with 10 bases between. DNA of the CDR3: TGCGCCAGCAGCTTGGGCGGGTTAGGTGGCTACACCTTC. Residues: CASSLGGLGGYTF.